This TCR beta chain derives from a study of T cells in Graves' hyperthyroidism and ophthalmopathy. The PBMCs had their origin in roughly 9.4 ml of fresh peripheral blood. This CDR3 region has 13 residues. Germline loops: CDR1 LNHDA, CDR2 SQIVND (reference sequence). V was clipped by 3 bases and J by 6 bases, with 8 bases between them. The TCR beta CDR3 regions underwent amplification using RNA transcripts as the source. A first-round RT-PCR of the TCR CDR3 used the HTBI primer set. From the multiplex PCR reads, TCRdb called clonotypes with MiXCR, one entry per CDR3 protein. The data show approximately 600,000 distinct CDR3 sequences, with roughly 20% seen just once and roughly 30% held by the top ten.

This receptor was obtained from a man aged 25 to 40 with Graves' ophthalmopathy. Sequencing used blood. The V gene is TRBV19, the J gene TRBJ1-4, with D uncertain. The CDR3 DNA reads TGTGCCAGTAGTATTATGAGGGATGAAAAACTGTTTTTT. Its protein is CASSIMRDEKLFF.